The 30 T cell receptor beta chains presented below share a single source sample, sequenced in a study of T cell responses to AZD1222 COVID-19 vaccine. Data came from immunoSEQ multiplex PCR; TCRdb stores just in-frame clones and leaves some out. The table shows about 84,000 clones, with 80% to 90% occurring only once. The material sequenced was peripheral blood, taken 28 days after the second AZD1222 dose. Receptor source: an adult who received the AZD1222 COVID-19 vaccine.

The rearrangement joins TRBV14 to TRBJ1-3; unclear D gene. This CDR3 spans 19 amino acids. Germline loops: CDR1 SGHDN, CDR2 FVKESK. The ends were cut back, 1 base at V and 2 bases at J, with 21 bases in the middle. The CDR3 bases are TGTGCCAGCAGCCAAGTTTACCCCCTCCTTCAGGCTACTGGAAACACCATATATTTT. The encoded protein is CASSQVYPLLQATGNTIYF.

This clone was detected once. The V gene is TRBV15, the J gene TRBJ1-4; D possibly corresponds to TRBD1 (6 bases). V was cut by 5 bases and J by 3 bases, with 10 bases left in between. In germline, CDR1 is LNHNV, CDR2 YYDKDF (reference sequence). The CDR3 loop spans 14 amino acids. The CDR3 loop is CATSEGVANEKLFF. The DNA of the CDR3 is TGTGCCACCAGCGAGGGGGTAGCTAATGAAAAACTGTTTTTT. The full variable domain, its missing parts supplied by reference TRBV15 and TRBJ1-4, is DAMVIQNPRYQVTQFGKPVTLSCSQTLNHNVMYWYQQKSSQAPKLLFHYYDKDFNNEADTPDNFQSRRPNTSFCFLDIRSPGLGDTAMYLCATSEGVANEKLFFGSGTQLSVL.

CDR3 residues: CASSQGRGGTGELFF. The CDR3 DNA sequence: TGTGCCAGCAGCCAAGGACGGGGGGGCACCGGGGAGCTGTTTTTT. The rearrangement joins TRBV3-1 (or the pseudogene TRBV3-2) to TRBJ2-2; 8 nucleotides match TRBD2. Looked up from germline, CDR1 is LGHDT and CDR2 is YNNKEL (reference sequence). The CDR3 has 15 residues. J lost 4 bases, V lost 1 base, and 2 bases had no gene match.

The V and J genes are TRBV20-1 and TRBJ2-7; D perhaps matches TRBD1 (5 bases). Trimming took off 3 bases at V and 1 base at J, with 13 bases between the two ends. The CDR3 sequence is 14 residues long. Germline values: CDR1 DFQATT, CDR2 SNEGSKA (reference sequence). The CDR3 protein is CSASSTDRSYEQYF. CDR3 DNA sequence: TGCAGTGCTAGTTCGACAGATCGATCCTACGAGCAGTACTTC.

The rearrangement links TRBV7-9 to TRBJ2-2; 11 bases map to TRBD1. V shed 3 bases and J 1 base; nucleotides not matched to a gene: 4. This CDR3 is 17 amino acids long. The germline CDR1 and CDR2 sequences are SEHNR and FQNEAQ (reference sequence). CDR3 DNA: TGTGCCAGCAGCTTTCCCGGGACAGGGGGGAACACCGGGGAGCTGTTTTTT. It specifies CASSFPGTGGNTGELFF.

The V and J genes are TRBV12-3 or TRBV12-4 and TRBJ1-5; D remains ambiguous. The V end was cut by 2 bases, the J end by 5 bases, with 7 bases between. The CDR3 is 13 residues long. The CDR3 sequence is CASSLMGYQPQHF. The CDR3 DNA reads TGTGCCAGCAGTTTAATGGGTTATCAGCCCCAGCATTTT.

This rearrangement joins TRBV2 to TRBJ2-7, with TRBD2 as a possible D gene (5 bases). The CDR3 has 13 residues. Trimming left V 6 bases short and J 1 base short, with 10 bases between. The germline V gene has CDR1 SNHLY and CDR2 FYNNEI. This CDR3 reads CASREDSSYEQYF. The CDR3 DNA sequence: TGTGCCAGCAGGGAGGACTCTTCCTACGAGCAGTACTTC.

This clone has more than one count but fewer than ten. This chain links TRBV24-1 with TRBJ2-7; weak D call: TRBD1 (8 bases). The germline V and J ends were trimmed by 3 bases and 3 bases, with 17 bases remaining between them. Germline lookup yields CDR1 KGHDR and CDR2 SFDVKD. The CDR3 has 16 amino acids. In nucleotides, the CDR3 is TGTGCCACCAGTGATGGGGGGGGACAGGCAAACTACGAGCAGTACTTC. Protein: CATSDGGGQANYEQYF.

This clone was detected only a few times. The chain is built from TRBV28 and TRBJ1-2; D might be TRBD1 (6 bases). The CDR3 loop spans 13 amino acids. V was clipped by 6 bases and J by 4 bases, with 12 bases between them. Germline lookup yields CDR1 MDHEN and CDR2 SYDVKM. The CDR3 DNA reads as TGTGCCAGCAGGCCAGGGGTGAGCTATGGCTACACCTTC. Translation: CASRPGVSYGYTF.

V and J are TRBV28 and TRBJ1-4, with 8 bases lining up with TRBD1. This CDR3 region has 20 residues. Trimming at V came to 3 bases and at J to 0 bases, leaving 15 bases not matched to a gene. CDR1 and CDR2 (germline): MDHEN, SYDVKM. The CDR3 DNA reads TGTGCCAGCAGTTTTTTACTCCGTCCCGGGACAGGCGCAACTAATGAAAAACTGTTTTTT. Its translation is CASSFLLRPGTGATNEKLFF.

As DNA, the CDR3 is TGTGCCAGCAGTTTACAGCCCCCGTTGTTGGCCCTCCACTTT. It specifies CASSLQPPLLALHF. The chain carries TRBV28 and TRBJ1-6; unclear D gene. From germline, CDR1 is MDHEN and CDR2 SYDVKM. The CDR3 sequence is 14 residues long. Trimming pared 2 bases from V and 14 bases from J, leaving 16 bases between.

V is TRBV9 and J is TRBJ1-1, with a tentative D call TRBD1 (6 bases). V lost 0 bases to trimming and J lost 8 bases, with 14 bases between them. Germline V gene data show CDR1 as SGDLS and CDR2 as YYNGEE. The CDR3 is made up of 14 amino acids. CDR3 amino acids: CASSVASQGSEAFF. The CDR3 bases are TGTGCCAGCAGCGTAGCTAGTCAGGGGTCGGAAGCTTTCTTT.

The chain employs TRBV6-4 and TRBJ2-3; 7 nucleotides agree with TRBD2. Germline assignment: CDR1 MRHNA and CDR2 SNTAGT. Trimming cost V 6 bases and J 2 bases; bases outside gene matches: 5. This CDR3 contains 14 residues. The DNA of the CDR3 is TGTGCCAGCAGGGTGGCGGGGGACACAGATACGCAGTATTTT. It translates to CASRVAGDTDTQYF.

The chain employs TRBV6-5 and TRBJ2-1, with 9 bases aligning to TRBD1. The junction had 10 bases not matched to a gene; V was cut back by 2 bases and J by 8 bases. CDR1 and CDR2 from the germline V gene are MNHEY and SVGAGI. The CDR3 runs to 16 residues. The CDR3 protein is CASSYGWDRVRDEQFF. CDR3 coding DNA: TGTGCCAGCAGTTACGGTTGGGACAGGGTGCGCGATGAGCAGTTCTTC.

This chain links TRBV10-1 with TRBJ1-2; D is possibly TRBD1 (5 bases). V lost 6 bases and J lost 4, with 12 bases in between. Germline loops: CDR1 WNHNN, CDR2 SYGVQD (reference sequence). This CDR3 has 13 amino acids. The CDR3: CASSPGGTYGYTF. For the CDR3, the DNA is TGCGCCAGCAGCCCGGGAGGGACCTATGGCTACACCTTC.

The chain couples TRBV25-1 to TRBJ2-2; unclear D gene. The CDR3 spans 12 residues. Between the trimmed V and J ends, which lost 8 bases and 3 bases, there was a span of 7 bases. The germline CDR1 and CDR2 sequences are MGHDK and SYGVNS. The CDR3 DNA is TGTGCCAGCGCATCGGACACCGGGGAGCTGTTTTTT. As protein: CASASDTGELFF.

The chain recombines TRBV7-9 with TRBJ2-7; 7 bases map to TRBD1. The germline V gene has CDR1 SEHNR and CDR2 FQNEAQ (reference sequence). The CDR3 sequence is 15 residues long. Losses at the gene ends were 1 base for V and 4 bases for J; bases not matched to a gene: 7. DNA for the CDR3: TGTGCCAGCAGCTTAGGGTCAGGGGGTGATTACGAGCAGTACTTC. Its translation is CASSLGSGGDYEQYF.

The rearrangement joins TRBV28 to TRBJ1-5, with 8 nucleotides matching TRBD1. Germline V gene data show CDR1 as MDHEN and CDR2 as SYDVKM. This CDR3 is 15 amino acids long. The V segment lost 5 bases and the J segment 2 bases; nucleotides outside the gene matches: 5. The CDR3 protein is CASSPQGARNQPQHF. The CDR3, as DNA: TGTGCCAGCAGTCCTCAGGGGGCTCGCAATCAGCCCCAGCATTTT.

The V gene is TRBV6-4, the J gene TRBJ2-1; D is unclear. The CDR3 runs to 12 residues. V gave up 2 bases and J gave up 5 bases, with 4 bases separating them. Germline V lookup: CDR1 MRHNA, CDR2 SNTAGT. CDR3 nucleotide sequence: TGTGCCAGCAGTGACAGGGACAATGAGCAGTTCTTC. Encoded protein: CASSDRDNEQFF.

The chain is built from TRBV7-2 and TRBJ2-5; 8 bases match TRBD1. V shed 1 base, J shed 5 bases, and the junction held 9 bases outside the gene matches. This CDR3 is built from 16 residues. Germline assignment: CDR1 SGHTA and CDR2 FQGNSA. The CDR3 region is CASSLGIAGGRETQYF. CDR3 in DNA: TGTGCCAGCAGCTTAGGTATCGCAGGGGGCAGGGAGACCCAGTACTTC.

CDR3 bases: TGTGCCAGCGCCCAGGGGGACTATGGCTACACCTTC. Translated, it gives CASAQGDYGYTF. The chain is built from TRBV5-6 and TRBJ1-2, with TRBD1 identical over 7 bases. From germline, CDR1 is SGHDT and CDR2 YYEEEE. Trimming removed 7 bases from V and 3 bases from J; junction bases left unmatched: 3. CDR3 size: 12 residues.

The chain combines TRBV4-2 with TRBJ2-5; 8 nucleotides match TRBD1. The CDR3 length is 15 residues. The germline V gene encodes CDR1 LGHNA and CDR2 YNFKEQ. J lost 7 bases, V lost 4 bases, and 11 bases had no gene match. The CDR3 protein is CASSRSGQVEGTQYF. CDR3 in DNA: TGTGCCAGCAGCCGATCGGGACAGGTAGAGGGGACCCAGTACTTC.

This clone was seen only once. One junction end does not reproduce the germline sequence, and a read error may be involved. The chain is built from TRBV7-2 and TRBJ1-1; unclear D gene. The CDR3 length is 10 residues. Germline V gene data show CDR1 as SGHTA and CDR2 as FQGNSA. Written as DNA, the CDR3 is TGTGCCAGCAGCGTACAGCGATGGGAATTT. Translating it yields CASSVQRWEF.

In its sample, this clone was seen once. The V and J genes are TRBV2 and TRBJ1-3; 11 nucleotides align to TRBD1. The CDR3 has 15 residues. After removal of 3 bases from V and 4 bases from J, the junction contained 2 bases not matched to a gene. Per the germline V gene, CDR1 is SNHLY and CDR2 is FYNNEI. The CDR3 nucleotides are TGTGCCAGCAGTGAGGACAGGGGGCTCGGAAACACCATATATTTT. It is translated as CASSEDRGLGNTIYF.

The chain couples TRBV6-5 to TRBJ2-4; D unclear. V was pared by 7 bases and J by 0 bases, with 7 bases between. CDR1 is MNHEY and CDR2 is SVGAGI in the germline V gene. This CDR3 has 13 residues. CDR3 residues: CASTDGAKNIQYF. The CDR3 nucleotides read TGTGCCAGCACCGACGGAGCCAAAAACATTCAGTACTTC.

The DNA for the CDR3 is TGTGCCAGCAGAATCGGTCAGGGGAGAACTGAAGCTTTCTTT. Translation: CASRIGQGRTEAFF. The chain uses TRBV28 and TRBJ1-1; possibly TRBD1 for D (6 bases). Germline V gene lookup returns CDR1 MDHEN and CDR2 SYDVKM. The V end was cut by 6 bases, the J end by 5 bases, with 16 bases between. The CDR3 runs to 14 residues.

This sequence joins TRBV3-1 (or the pseudogene TRBV3-2) and TRBJ1-5, with D possibly being TRBD1 (6 bases). The CDR3 covers 17 residues. Germline V gene data show CDR1 as LGHDT and CDR2 as YNNKEL (reference sequence). Trimming shortened V by 2 bases and J by 1 base, and 15 bases separated the two germline ends. This CDR3 reads CASSQPNRESSNQPQHF. The CDR3 DNA is TGTGCCAGCAGCCAACCTAACAGGGAATCCAGCAATCAGCCCCAGCATTTT.

The rearrangement uses TRBV3-1 (or the pseudogene TRBV3-2) and TRBJ1-2; D not resolved. This CDR3 has 15 amino acids. With 3 bases removed from V and 1 base from J, the gap between germline ends came to 12 bases. CDR1 is LGHDT, CDR2 YNNKEL, per germline (reference sequence). The CDR3 sequence: CASSHASMDNYGYTF. The CDR3 bases are TGTGCCAGCAGCCACGCGAGTATGGATAACTATGGCTACACCTTC.

Concerning this clone itself: The junction shows a germline mismatch at one end, possibly a read error. Other nucleotide sequences in the sample specify the same CDR3. V gene TRBV7-9 combines with J gene TRBJ1-6; D is unresolved. CDR3 length equals 13 residues. The V gene's germline CDR1 is SEHNR and CDR2 FQNEAQ (reference sequence). CDR3: CASSLGSGSPLHF. CDR3 DNA sequence: TGTGCCAGTAGCTTAGGATCGGGTTCACCCCTCCACTTT.

About this clone: Relative to the germline gene, one junction end is altered; a read error may explain this. The chain is built from TRBV30 and TRBJ1-1; D might be TRBD1 (5 bases). The CDR3 sequence is 14 residues long. The germline gives CDR1 GTSNPN, CDR2 SVGIG (reference sequence). CDR3 nucleotide sequence: TGTGCCTGGAGGCTAAGGGGTACGAACGCTGAAGCTTTCTTT. This sequence encodes CAWRLRGTNAEAFF.